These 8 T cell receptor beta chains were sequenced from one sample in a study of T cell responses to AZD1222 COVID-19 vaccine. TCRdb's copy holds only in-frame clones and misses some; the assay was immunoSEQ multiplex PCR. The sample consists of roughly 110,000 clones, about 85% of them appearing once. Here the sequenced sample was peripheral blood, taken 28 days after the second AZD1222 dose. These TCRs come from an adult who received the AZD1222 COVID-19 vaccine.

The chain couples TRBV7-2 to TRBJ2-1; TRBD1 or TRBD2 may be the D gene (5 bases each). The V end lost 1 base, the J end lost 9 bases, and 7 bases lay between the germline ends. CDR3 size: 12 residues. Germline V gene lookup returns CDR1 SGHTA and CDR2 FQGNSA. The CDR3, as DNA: TGTGCCAGCAGCTTAGATGGGGGTGAGCAGTTCTTC. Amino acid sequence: CASSLDGGEQFF.

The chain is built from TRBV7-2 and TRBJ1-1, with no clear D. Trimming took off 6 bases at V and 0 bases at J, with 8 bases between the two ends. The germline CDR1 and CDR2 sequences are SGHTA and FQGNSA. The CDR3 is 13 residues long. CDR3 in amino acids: CASSLTLNTEAFF. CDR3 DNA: TGTGCCAGCAGTCTAACATTGAACACTGAAGCTTTCTTT.

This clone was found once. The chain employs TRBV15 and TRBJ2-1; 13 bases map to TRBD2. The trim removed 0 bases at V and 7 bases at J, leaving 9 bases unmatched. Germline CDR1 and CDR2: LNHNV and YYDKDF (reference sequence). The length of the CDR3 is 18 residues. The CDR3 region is CATSRDWTSGGPWNEQFF. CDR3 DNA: TGTGCCACCAGCAGAGATTGGACTAGCGGGGGCCCGTGGAATGAGCAGTTCTTC.

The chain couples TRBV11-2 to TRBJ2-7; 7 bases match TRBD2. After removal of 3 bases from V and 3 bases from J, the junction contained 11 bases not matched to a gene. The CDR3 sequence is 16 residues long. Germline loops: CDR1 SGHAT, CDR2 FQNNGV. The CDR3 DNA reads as TGTGCCAGCAGCTTCTCCGGGACGGGGGGATACTACGAGCAGTACTTC. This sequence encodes CASSFSGTGGYYEQYF. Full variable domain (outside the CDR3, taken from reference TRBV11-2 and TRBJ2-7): EAGVAQSPRYKIIEKRQSVAFWCNPISGHATLYWYQQILGQGPKLLIQFQNNGVVDDSQLPKDRFSAERLKGVDSTLKIQPAKLEDSAVYLCASSFSGTGGYYEQYFGPGTRLTVT.

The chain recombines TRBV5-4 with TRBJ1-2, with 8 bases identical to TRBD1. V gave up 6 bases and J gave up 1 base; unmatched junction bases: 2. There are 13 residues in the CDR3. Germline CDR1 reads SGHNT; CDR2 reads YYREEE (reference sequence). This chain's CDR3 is CASTGQGNYGYTF. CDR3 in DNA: TGTGCCAGCACCGGACAGGGTAACTATGGCTACACCTTC.

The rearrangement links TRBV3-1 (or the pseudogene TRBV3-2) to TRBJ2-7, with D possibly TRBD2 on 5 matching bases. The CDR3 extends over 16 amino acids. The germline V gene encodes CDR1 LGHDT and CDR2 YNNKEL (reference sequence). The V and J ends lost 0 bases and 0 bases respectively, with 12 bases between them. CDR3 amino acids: CASSQDTSGLSYEQYF. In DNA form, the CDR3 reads TGTGCCAGCAGCCAAGATACGAGCGGCCTCTCCTACGAGCAGTACTTC.

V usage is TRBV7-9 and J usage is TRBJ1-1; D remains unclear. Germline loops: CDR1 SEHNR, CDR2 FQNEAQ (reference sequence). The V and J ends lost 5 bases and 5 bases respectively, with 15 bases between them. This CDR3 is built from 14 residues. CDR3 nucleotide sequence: TGTGCCAGCAGCCGCGACACCATGAGGACTGAAGCTTTCTTT. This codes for CASSRDTMRTEAFF.

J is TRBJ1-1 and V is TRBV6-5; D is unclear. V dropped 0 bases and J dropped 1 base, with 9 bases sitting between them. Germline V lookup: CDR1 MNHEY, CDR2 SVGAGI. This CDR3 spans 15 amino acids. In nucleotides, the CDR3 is TGTGCCAGCAGTTACTCCGTAGTGGGGAACACTGAAGCTTTCTTT. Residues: CASSYSVVGNTEAFF.